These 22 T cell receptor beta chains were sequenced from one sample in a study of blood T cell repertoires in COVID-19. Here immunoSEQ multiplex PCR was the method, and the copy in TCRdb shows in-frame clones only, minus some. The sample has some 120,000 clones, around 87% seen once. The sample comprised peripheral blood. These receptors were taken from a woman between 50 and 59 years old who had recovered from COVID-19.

The DNA for the CDR3 is TGTGCCAGCAGCGCAGCCGGGACAGGTAATCAGCCCCAGCATTTT. Translation gives CASSAAGTGNQPQHF. This chain joins TRBV9 and TRBJ1-5; 8 bases fit TRBD1. CDR1 is SGDLS and CDR2 is YYNGEE in the germline V gene. The trim removed 3 bases at V and 4 bases at J, leaving 6 bases unmatched. The CDR3 is made up of 15 amino acids.

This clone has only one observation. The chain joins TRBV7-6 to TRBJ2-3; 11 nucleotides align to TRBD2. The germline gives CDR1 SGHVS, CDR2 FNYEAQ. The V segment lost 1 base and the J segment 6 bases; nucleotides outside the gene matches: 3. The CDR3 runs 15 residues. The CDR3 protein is CASSLVASGGDTQYF. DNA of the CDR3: TGTGCCAGCAGCTTAGTGGCTAGCGGGGGGGATACGCAGTATTTT.

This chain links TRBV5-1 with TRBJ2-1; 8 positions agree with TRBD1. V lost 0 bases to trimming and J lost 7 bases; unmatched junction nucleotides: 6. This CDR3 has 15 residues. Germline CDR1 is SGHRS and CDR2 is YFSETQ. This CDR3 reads CASSLGQGAKNEQFF. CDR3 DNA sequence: TGCGCCAGCAGCTTGGGGCAGGGGGCGAAGAATGAGCAGTTCTTC.

The CDR3 here is CATTYLLGTSGLKNTGELFF. CDR3 nucleotide sequence: TGTGCCACCACCTACCTGCTTGGGACTAGCGGCTTAAAGAACACCGGGGAGCTGTTTTTT. The genes are TRBV24-1 and TRBJ2-2; TRBD2 aligns across 11 bases. There are 20 residues in the CDR3. Per the germline V gene, CDR1 is KGHDR and CDR2 is SFDVKD. V shed 8 bases, J shed 1 base, and the junction held 17 bases outside the gene matches.

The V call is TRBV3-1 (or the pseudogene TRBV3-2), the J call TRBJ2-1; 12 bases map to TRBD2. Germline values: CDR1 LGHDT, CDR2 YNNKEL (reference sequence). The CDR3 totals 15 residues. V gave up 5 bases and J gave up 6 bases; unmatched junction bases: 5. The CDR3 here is CASSLASGRGNEQFF. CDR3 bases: TGTGCCAGCAGCTTGGCTAGCGGGAGGGGCAATGAGCAGTTCTTC.

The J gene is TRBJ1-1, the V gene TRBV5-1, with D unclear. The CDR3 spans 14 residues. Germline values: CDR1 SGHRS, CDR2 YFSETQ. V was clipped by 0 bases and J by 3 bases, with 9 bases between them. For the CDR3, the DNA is TGCGCCAGCAGCTTGGGGTCCGGGGACACTGAAGCTTTCTTT. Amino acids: CASSLGSGDTEAFF.

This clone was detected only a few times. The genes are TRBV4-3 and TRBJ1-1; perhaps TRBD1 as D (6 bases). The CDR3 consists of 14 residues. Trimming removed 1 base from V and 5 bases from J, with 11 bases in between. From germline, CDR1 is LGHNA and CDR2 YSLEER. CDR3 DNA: TGCGCCAGCAGCCAAGTCACCCAGGGGACTGAAGCTTTCTTT. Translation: CASSQVTQGTEAFF.

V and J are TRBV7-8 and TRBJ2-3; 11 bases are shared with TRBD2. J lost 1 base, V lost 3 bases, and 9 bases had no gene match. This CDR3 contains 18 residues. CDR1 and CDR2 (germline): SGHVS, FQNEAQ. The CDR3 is CASSFLAGGPLGTDTQYF. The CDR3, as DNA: TGTGCCAGCAGCTTCTTAGCGGGGGGGCCTTTGGGCACAGATACGCAGTATTTT.

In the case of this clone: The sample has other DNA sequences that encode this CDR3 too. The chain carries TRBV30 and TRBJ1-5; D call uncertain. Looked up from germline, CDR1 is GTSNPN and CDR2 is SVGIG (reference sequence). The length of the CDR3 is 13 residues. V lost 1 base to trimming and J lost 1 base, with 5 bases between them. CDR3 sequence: CAWSGGSNQPQHF. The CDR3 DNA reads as TGTGCCTGGAGTGGAGGGAGCAATCAGCCCCAGCATTTT.

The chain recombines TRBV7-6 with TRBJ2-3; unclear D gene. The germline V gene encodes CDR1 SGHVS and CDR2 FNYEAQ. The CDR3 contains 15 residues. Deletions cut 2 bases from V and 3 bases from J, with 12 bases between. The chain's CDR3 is CASSLRLETTDTQYF. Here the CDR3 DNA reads TGTGCCAGCAGCTTAAGACTGGAGACTACAGATACGCAGTATTTT.

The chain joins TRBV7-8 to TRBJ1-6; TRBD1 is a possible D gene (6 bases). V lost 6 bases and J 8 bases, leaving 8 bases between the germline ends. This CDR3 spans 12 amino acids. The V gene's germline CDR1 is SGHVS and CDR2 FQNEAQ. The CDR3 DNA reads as TGTGCCAGCAGGACAGGAGATTCACCCCTCCACTTT. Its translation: CASRTGDSPLHF.

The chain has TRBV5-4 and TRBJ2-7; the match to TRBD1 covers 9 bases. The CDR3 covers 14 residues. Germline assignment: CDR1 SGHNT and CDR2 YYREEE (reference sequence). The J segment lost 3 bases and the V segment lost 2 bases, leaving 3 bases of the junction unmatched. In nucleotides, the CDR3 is TGTGCCAGCAGCTTACGACAGGGGGGCTACGAGCAGTACTTC. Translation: CASSLRQGGYEQYF.

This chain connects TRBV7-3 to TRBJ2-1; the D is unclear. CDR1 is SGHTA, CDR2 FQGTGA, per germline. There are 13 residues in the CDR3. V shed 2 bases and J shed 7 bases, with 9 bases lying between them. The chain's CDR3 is CASSLAFGNEQFF. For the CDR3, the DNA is TGTGCCAGCAGCTTAGCGTTCGGTAATGAGCAGTTCTTC.

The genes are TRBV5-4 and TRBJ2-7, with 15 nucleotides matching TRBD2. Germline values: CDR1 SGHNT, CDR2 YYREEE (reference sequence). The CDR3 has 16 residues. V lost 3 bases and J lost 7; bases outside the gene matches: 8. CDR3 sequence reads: CASSSGLAGGNREQYF. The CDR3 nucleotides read TGTGCCAGCAGCTCGGGACTAGCGGGGGGAAACCGGGAGCAGTACTTC.

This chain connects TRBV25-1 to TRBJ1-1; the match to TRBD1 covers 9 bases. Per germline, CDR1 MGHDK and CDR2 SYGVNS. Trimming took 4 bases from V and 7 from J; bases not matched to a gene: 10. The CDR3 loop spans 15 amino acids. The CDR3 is CASSASGTGHIEAFF. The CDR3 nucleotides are TGTGCCAGCAGTGCCTCCGGGACAGGGCACATTGAAGCTTTCTTT.

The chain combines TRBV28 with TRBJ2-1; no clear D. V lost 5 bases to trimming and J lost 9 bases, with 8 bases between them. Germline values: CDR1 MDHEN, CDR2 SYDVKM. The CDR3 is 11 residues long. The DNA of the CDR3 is TGTGCCAGCAGTCCCCTAGGTGAGCAGTTCTTC. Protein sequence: CASSPLGEQFF. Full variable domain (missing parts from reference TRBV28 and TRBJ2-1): DVKVTQSSRYLVKRTGEKVFLECVQDMDHENMFWYRQDPGLGLRLIYFSYDVKMKEKGDIPEGYSVSREKKERFSLILESASTNQTSMYLCASSPLGEQFFGPGTRLTVL.

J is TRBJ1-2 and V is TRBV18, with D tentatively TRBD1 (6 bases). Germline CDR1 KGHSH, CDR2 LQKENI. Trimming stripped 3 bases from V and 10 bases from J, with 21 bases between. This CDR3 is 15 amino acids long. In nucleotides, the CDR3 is TGTGCCAGCTCACCCCTAGCCTCCAGGGGAGAACACTACACCTTC. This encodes CASSPLASRGEHYTF.

CDR3 residues: CASSPPTGRGGLTQYF. The CDR3 DNA reads as TGTGCCAGCAGTCCACCGACAGGGCGCGGAGGACTTACGCAGTATTTT. This chain joins TRBV27 and TRBJ2-3; TRBD1 matches 7 bases. After removal of 5 bases from V and 8 bases from J, the junction contained 16 bases not matched to a gene. Germline V gives CDR1 MNHEY, CDR2 SMNVEV (reference sequence). This CDR3 has 16 residues.

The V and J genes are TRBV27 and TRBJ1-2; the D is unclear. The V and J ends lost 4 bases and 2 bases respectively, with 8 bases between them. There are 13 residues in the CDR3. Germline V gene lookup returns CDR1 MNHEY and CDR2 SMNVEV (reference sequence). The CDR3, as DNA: TGTGCCAGCAGTTCGACACCGAACTATGGCTACACCTTC. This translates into CASSSTPNYGYTF.

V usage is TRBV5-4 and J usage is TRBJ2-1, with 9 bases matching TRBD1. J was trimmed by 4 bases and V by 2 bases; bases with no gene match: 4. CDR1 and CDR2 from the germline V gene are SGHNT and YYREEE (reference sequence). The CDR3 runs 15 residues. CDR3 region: CASSLTGTGYNEQFF. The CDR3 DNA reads TGTGCCAGCAGCTTAACCGGGACAGGGTACAATGAGCAGTTCTTC.

In nucleotides, the CDR3 is TGTGCCAGCAATGACCCTTCTAGCTCCTACGAGCAGTACTTC. Translating gives CASNDPSSSYEQYF. The rearrangement uses TRBV10-3 and TRBJ2-7; no definite D call. The V gene lost 10 bases and the J gene lost 0 bases, with 16 bases spanning the gap. The CDR3 length is 14 residues. The germline gives CDR1 ENHRY, CDR2 SYGVKD.

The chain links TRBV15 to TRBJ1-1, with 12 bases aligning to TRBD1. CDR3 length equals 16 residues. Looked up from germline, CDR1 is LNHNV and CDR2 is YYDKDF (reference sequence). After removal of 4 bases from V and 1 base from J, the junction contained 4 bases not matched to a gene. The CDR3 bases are TGTGCCACCAGCATTGGGACAGGGGGCACGAACACTGAAGCTTTCTTT. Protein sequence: CATSIGTGGTNTEAFF.